The TCR beta chain under discussion was sequenced for a study of CD8+CD57+ T cells in acquired aplastic anemia. The overall study: On average, sorted CD4+ and CD8+ cells gave around 3 ug of DNA. Study-level points and caveats: Shared by patients and controls, roughly 28 CD8+ CDR3s were abundant in patients.

This clonotype was seen only a few times. The antigen is unknown. The CDR3 spans 18 residues. With V trimmed by 3 bases and J by 7 bases, 13 bases remained unmatched. Looked up from germline, CDR1 is LNHDA and CDR2 is SQIVND (reference sequence). Researchers used genomic DNA as the template to profile TCR beta VDJ and CDR3. A single record per CDR3 protein comes from TCRdb applying MiXCR to the reads. The sample carries roughly 500,000 distinct CDR3 sequences, roughly 34% recorded once. Patients who underwent sequencing had shown CD8+CD57+ cell expansion by flow cytometry. This sequence was found in a human donor with aplastic anemia. V is TRBV19 and J is TRBJ1-6; 9 nucleotides match TRBD1. The sequenced sample was sorted CD4+, CD8+, or CD8+CD57+ T cells (not recorded which) from PBMCs. In DNA form, the CDR3 reads TGTGCCAGTAGTATTTTTTTCACAGGGGGCAACTCCAATTCACCCCTCCACTTT. Translated: CASSIFFTGGNSNSPLHF. Filled out from reference TRBV19 and TRBJ1-6, the complete variable domain reads DGGITQSPKYLFRKEGQNVTLSCEQNLNHDAMYWYRQDPGQGLRLIYYSQIVNDFQKGDIAEGYSVSREKKESFPLTVTSAQKNPTAFYLCASSIFFTGGNSNSPLHFGNGTRLTVT.